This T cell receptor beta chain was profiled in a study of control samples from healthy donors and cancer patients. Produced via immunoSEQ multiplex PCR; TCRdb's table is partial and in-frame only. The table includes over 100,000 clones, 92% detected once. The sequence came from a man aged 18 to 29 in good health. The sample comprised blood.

For the CDR3, the DNA is TGTGCCAGCAGTCTTGGGGCGACAGATACGCAGTATTTT. Encoded protein: CASSLGATDTQYF. V gene TRBV7-3 combines with J gene TRBJ2-3; possible D gene TRBD1, 5 bases. Trimming shortened V by 6 bases and J by 3 bases, and 10 bases separated the two germline ends. The CDR3 runs 13 residues. Germline V gene sequence: CDR1 SGHTA, CDR2 FQGTGA.